One sample yielded the 28 T cell receptor beta chains listed below, sequenced in a study of Graves' ophthalmopathy and Graves' hyperthyroidism. From RNA, the CDR3 regions of TCR beta chains were amplified and sequenced. A first-round RT-PCR used HTBI primers, followed by a second-round multiplex PCR. From the multiplex PCR reads, TCRdb called clonotypes with MiXCR, one entry per CDR3 protein. The sample includes 650,000 to 900,000 distinct CDR3 sequences, roughly two fifths of them seen just once. The sequenced material came from peripheral blood. These receptors were obtained from an adult man with Graves' ophthalmopathy.

This clonotype was detected only a few times. The chain recombines TRBV19 with TRBJ1-2, with 10 positions matching TRBD1. The germline V gene encodes CDR1 LNHDA and CDR2 SQIVND (reference sequence). V shed 7 bases, J shed 3 bases, and the junction held 8 bases outside the gene matches. The CDR3 runs to 15 residues. The CDR3 sequence: CASTADRGFDYGYTF. The CDR3 nucleotides are TGTGCCAGTACCGCGGACAGGGGGTTCGACTATGGCTACACCTTC.

For this clonotype: The germline gene is not matched at one end of the junction; a read error may be the cause. The chain carries TRBV24-1 and TRBJ1-5; D unresolved. This CDR3 region has 19 residues. Looked up from germline, CDR1 is KGHDR and CDR2 is SFDVKD. The CDR3 protein is CASSSTAVRRENRNQPQHF. DNA of the CDR3: TGTGCCAGCAGTTCCACCGCCGTTCGCAGAGAGAATCGCAATCAGCCCCAGCATTTT.

This clonotype has at least ten counts. The V gene is TRBV9, the J gene TRBJ2-5; 9 bases fit TRBD2. This CDR3 contains 16 residues. The V gene's germline CDR1 is SGDLS and CDR2 YYNGEE. V gave up 0 bases and J gave up 5 bases; unmatched junction bases: 8. The CDR3 DNA follows: TGTGCCAGCAGCGTAGGTCGGACTAGCGAGTCTGAGACCCAGTACTTC. Its protein product is CASSVGRTSESETQYF. Supplemented by reference TRBV9 and TRBJ2-5, the full variable domain reads DSGVTQTPKHLITATGQRVTLRCSPRSGDLSVYWYQQSLDQGLQFLIQYYNGEERAKGNILERFSAQQFPDLHSELNLSSLELGDSALYFCASSVGRTSESETQYFGPGTRLLVL.

This clonotype showed up just a few times. V gene TRBV10-3 combines with J gene TRBJ2-5; tentatively, D is TRBD1 or TRBD2 (5 bases each). The CDR3 is made up of 13 amino acids. The germline V and J ends were trimmed by 10 bases and 5 bases, with 17 bases remaining between them. CDR1 is ENHRY, CDR2 SYGVKD, per germline. As DNA, the CDR3 is TGTGCCAGCCGGGGACCTGACGGGGAGACCCAGTACTTC. Its protein is CASRGPDGETQYF.

About this clonotype: This sequence may be a read error, since a much larger clone differs from it by one base. V gene TRBV7-7 combines with J gene TRBJ2-5, with no clear D. Per germline, CDR1 SSHAT and CDR2 FNYEAQ (reference sequence). The CDR3 runs 13 residues. CDR3 residues: CASNGPNQETQYF. The CDR3 DNA is TGTGCTAGCAATGGACCCAACCAAGAGACCCAGTACTTC.

V gene TRBV19 combines with J gene TRBJ2-1; 10 bases match TRBD1. The germline CDR1 and CDR2 sequences are LNHDA and SQIVND (reference sequence). Trimming took 6 bases from V and 6 from J; bases not matched to a gene: 8. This CDR3 has 15 residues. CDR3: CASRPGQGKVNEQFF. CDR3 nucleotides: TGTGCCAGTAGGCCGGGACAGGGGAAGGTCAATGAGCAGTTCTTC.

The chain employs TRBV25-1 and TRBJ1-1; D call uncertain. Looked up from germline, CDR1 is MGHDK and CDR2 is SYGVNS. The CDR3 loop spans 14 amino acids. V was pared by 5 bases and J by 5 bases, with 15 bases between. The CDR3 nucleotides read TGTGCCAGCAGTCGGGAAGGGATCTGGACTGAAGCTTTCTTT. Amino acids: CASSREGIWTEAFF.

The J gene is TRBJ2-7, the V gene TRBV2; 10 positions match TRBD1. The CDR3 loop spans 16 amino acids. The V segment lost 4 bases and the J segment 2 bases; nucleotides outside the gene matches: 8. Germline V lookup: CDR1 SNHLY, CDR2 FYNNEI. CDR3 bases: TGTGCCAGCAGTGGATCGGGGACAGGGGTGGCCTACGAGCAGTACTTC. This codes for CASSGSGTGVAYEQYF.

This clonotype has a count of ten or more. V usage is TRBV7-9 and J usage is TRBJ1-1; D remains ambiguous. This CDR3 is 16 amino acids long. V lost 5 bases, J lost 5 bases, and 21 bases lay in between. CDR1 SEHNR and CDR2 FQNEAQ come from the germline V gene (reference sequence). CDR3: CASSPRPRERKTEAFF. The DNA for the CDR3 is TGTGCCAGCAGCCCCCGACCGAGGGAGAGGAAGACTGAAGCTTTCTTT.

This clonotype was observed a handful of times. This chain joins TRBV7-2 and TRBJ1-2; D possibly corresponds to TRBD1 (6 bases). Germline V lookup: CDR1 SGHTA, CDR2 FQGNSA. V gave up 4 bases and J gave up 1 base, with 10 bases separating them. CDR3 length equals 14 residues. The CDR3 reads CASSSWTVNYGYTF. CDR3 nucleotides: TGTGCCAGCAGCTCGTGGACAGTTAACTATGGCTACACCTTC.

About this clonotype: The junction shows a germline mismatch at one end, possibly a read error. The chain combines TRBV12-3 or TRBV12-4 with TRBJ1-1; D call uncertain. This CDR3 contains 12 residues. The chain's CDR3 is CASNLVNTEAFF. DNA of the CDR3: TGTGCCAGCAATTTAGTAAACACTGAAGCTTTCTTT.

In this sample, this clonotype turned up a few times. V and J are TRBV2 and TRBJ1-2, with TRBD1 as a possible D gene (6 bases). The CDR3 loop spans 14 amino acids. V lost 5 bases and J lost 2, with 12 bases in between. Germline CDR1 SNHLY, CDR2 FYNNEI. The DNA for the CDR3 is TGTGCCAGCAGTTCTTCAACAGGGAACTATGGCTACACCTTC. It is translated as CASSSSTGNYGYTF.

The J gene is TRBJ1-5, the V gene TRBV9, with TRBD1 matching 12 bases. The germline CDR1 and CDR2 sequences are SGDLS and YYNGEE. The J segment lost 6 bases and the V segment lost 4 bases, leaving 8 bases of the junction unmatched. The length of the CDR3 is 16 residues. The CDR3 here is CASSLGTGGLGQPQHF. The CDR3 DNA reads TGTGCCAGCAGCCTGGGGACAGGGGGCCTGGGTCAGCCCCAGCATTTT.

Many counts were recorded for this clonotype. The chain joins TRBV20-1 to TRBJ1-6; no firm D call. The CDR3 is 13 residues long. Germline V CDR1 and CDR2: DFQATT, SNEGSKA (reference sequence). Trimming left V 2 bases short and J 7 bases short, with 9 bases between. This CDR3 is CSARSAGNSPLHF. The CDR3 DNA follows: TGCAGTGCTAGATCGGCGGGGAATTCACCCCTCCACTTT.

In nucleotides, the CDR3 is TGCAGCAGTACGGGTCAGCGTGAGCCCCAGCATTTT. This translates into CSSTGQREPQHF. The V and J genes are TRBV29-1 and TRBJ1-5; the D is unclear. The V end was cut by 8 bases, the J end by 8 bases, with 16 bases between. The germline V gene encodes CDR1 SQVTM and CDR2 ANQGSEA. The CDR3 extends over 12 amino acids.

As for this clonotype: Since a much larger clone is just one base distant, this may be a read error. The CDR3 carries no conserved terminal phenylalanine or tryptophan, so it likely arises from a read error. The rearrangement links TRBV12-3 or TRBV12-4 to TRBJ1-6; the D gene is possibly TRBD1 (5 bases). The V and J ends lost 2 bases and 14 bases respectively, with 13 bases between them. The CDR3 is 13 amino acids. Written as DNA, the CDR3 is TGTGCCAGCAGTTTAAAGCAGGGTACGGCCCTCCACCTT. Translating gives CASSLKQGTALHL.

In its sample, this clonotype was seen a few times. The V and J genes are TRBV20-1 and TRBJ1-4, with a weak D call TRBD1 (5 bases). CDR3 length equals 14 residues. The germline V gene has CDR1 DFQATT and CDR2 SNEGSKA (reference sequence). V lost 2 bases to trimming and J lost 8 bases, with 15 bases between them. This chain's CDR3 is CSARSRVQGEKLFF. DNA for the CDR3: TGCAGTGCTAGATCCCGGGTCCAGGGAGAAAAACTGTTTTTT.

The V and J genes are TRBV4-3 and TRBJ2-7; unclear D gene. The CDR3 length is 13 residues. The ends were cut back, 0 bases at V and 5 bases at J, with 8 bases in the middle. Germline lookup yields CDR1 LGHNA and CDR2 YSLEER. CDR3 amino acids: CASSQEFGDEQYF. CDR3 nucleotide sequence: TGCGCCAGCAGCCAAGAATTCGGCGACGAGCAGTACTTC.

This clonotype was recorded many times. The J gene is TRBJ1-6, the V gene TRBV7-9, with D uncertain. The CDR3 sequence is 12 residues long. CDR1 is SEHNR and CDR2 is FQNEAQ in the germline V gene (reference sequence). Between the trimmed V and J ends, which lost 5 bases and 11 bases, there was a span of 10 bases. The CDR3 region is CASSARQAPLHF. Written as DNA, the CDR3 is TGTGCCAGCAGCGCTAGGCAGGCACCCCTCCACTTT.

Remarks on this clonotype: One base away lies a much larger clone, so this may be a sequencing read error. The chain has TRBV7-9 and TRBJ1-4; 7 bases map to TRBD1. The CDR3 runs to 15 residues. J was trimmed by 6 bases and V by 2 bases; bases with no gene match: 6. CDR1 is SEHNR and CDR2 is FQNEAQ in the germline V gene (reference sequence). CDR3 bases: TGTGCCAGCAGCTTAATGGGACAGAGAGATGAAAAACTGTTTTTT. Amino acid sequence: CASSLMGQRDEKLFF.

A note on this clonotype: The CDR3 does not close with the conserved phenylalanine or tryptophan, likely indicating a read error. The DNA is left out, because the CDR3 cannot be placed on it with certainty; the CDR3 is given as TCRdb lists it. The chain joins TRBV20-1 to TRBJ1-4; the table's TRBD1 call for D was not verified on the DNA. Germline CDR1 DFQATT, CDR2 SNEGSKA (reference sequence). The CDR3 has 9 residues if both end residues are counted. This CDR3 is CSARTGYNY.

About this clonotype: Given a much more abundant clone one base away, this may be a read error. The gene calls are TRBV20-1 and TRBJ1-2; 9 nucleotides agree with TRBD1. This CDR3 contains 13 residues. Germline V gives CDR1 DFQATT, CDR2 SNEGSKA (reference sequence). As DNA, the CDR3 is TGCAGTGCCGACAGGGGGAATGACTATGGCTACCCCTTC. The encoded protein is CSADRGNDYGYPF.

This clonotype came up many times. The DNA for the CDR3 is TGTGCCAGCGGGGGACAGGGTCTCTCTGGAAACACCATATATTTT. Its protein is CASGGQGLSGNTIYF. This chain joins TRBV25-1 and TRBJ1-3; 9 positions agree with TRBD1. Per the germline V gene, CDR1 is MGHDK and CDR2 is SYGVNS. Trimming at V came to 8 bases and at J to 0 bases, leaving 5 bases not matched to a gene. CDR3 length: 15 residues.

This clonotype was seen more than once but under ten times. V is TRBV14 and J is TRBJ1-2; D remains unclear. Per germline, CDR1 SGHDN and CDR2 FVKESK. The CDR3 sequence is 15 residues long. V lost 0 bases and J 4 bases, leaving 12 bases between the germline ends. In DNA form, the CDR3 reads TGTGCCAGCAGCCAAGATCTGGGAGAATTCTATGGCTACACCTTC. Translated: CASSQDLGEFYGYTF.

This clonotype was observed at least ten times. This rearrangement joins TRBV7-9 to TRBJ1-1; D ambiguous. Germline V CDR1 and CDR2: SEHNR, FQNEAQ (reference sequence). This CDR3 contains 14 residues. V shed 5 bases and J shed 8 bases, with 18 bases lying between them. The DNA of the CDR3 is TGTGCCAGCAGCCGCGACACCGCCACCCAAGAAGCTTTCTTT. This gives the protein CASSRDTATQEAFF.

V usage is TRBV7-6 and J usage is TRBJ1-1; a possible D gene is TRBD1 (5 bases). V lost 6 bases to trimming and J lost 6 bases, with 17 bases between them. The CDR3 length is 14 residues. Germline V gene data show CDR1 as SGHVS and CDR2 as FNYEAQ. CDR3 DNA sequence: TGTGCCAGCAGAGGTTCCCAGGGTCTCTCTGAAGCTTTCTTT. Protein product: CASRGSQGLSEAFF.

This clonotype has ten or more counts. CDR3 DNA: TGTGCCAGCAGCTTAGCGCCGGACGGGGTTGGCTACACCTTC. Amino acids: CASSLAPDGVGYTF. This rearrangement joins TRBV7-8 to TRBJ1-2; D call uncertain. Germline CDR1 reads SGHVS; CDR2 reads FQNEAQ. Trimming removed 0 bases from V and 7 bases from J, with 12 bases in between. There are 14 residues in the CDR3.

This clonotype was found many times. The V gene is TRBV12-3 or TRBV12-4, the J gene TRBJ1-5; possible D gene TRBD1, 6 bases. Trimming removed 3 bases from V and 5 bases from J, with 8 bases in between. This CDR3 is built from 13 residues. CDR3 sequence: CASSFGGHQPQHF. The DNA for the CDR3 is TGTGCCAGCAGTTTTGGGGGGCATCAGCCCCAGCATTTT.